These 23 T cell receptor beta chains were sequenced from one sample in a study of T-cell reconstitution after alpha-beta-depleted transplantation in children. The authors prepared the TCRbeta library with unique molecular identifiers. TCRdb reanalysed the PCR reads using MiXCR and keeps one entry per CDR3 protein. The sample holds around 450,000 distinct CDR3 sequences; roughly 17% are singletons and the top ten take under 30%. The input for sequencing was PBMCs, mostly from graft donor cells, taken 360 days after TCRalphabeta/CD19-depleted stem cell transplant. All receptors derive from a boy under three years old who had a stem cell transplant for Wiskott-Aldrich syndrome, so the T cells may come from the graft donor.

The V gene is TRBV9, the J gene TRBJ1-5; D not resolved. The V and J ends lost 0 bases and 9 bases respectively, with 22 bases between them. CDR3 size: 17 residues. CDR1 and CDR2 from the germline V gene are SGDLS and YYNGEE. The DNA of the CDR3 is TGTGCCAGCAGCGTAGAAGATGGCAGGCACCCTCTTAGGCCCCAGCATTTT. Protein sequence: CASSVEDGRHPLRPQHF. Supplemented by reference TRBV9 and TRBJ1-5, the full variable domain reads DSGVTQTPKHLITATGQRVTLRCSPRSGDLSVYWYQQSLDQGLQFLIQYYNGEERAKGNILERFSAQQFPDLHSELNLSSLELGDSALYFCASSVEDGRHPLRPQHFGDGTRLSIL.

The chain couples TRBV18 to TRBJ2-2; D is perhaps TRBD2 (5 bases). Per the germline V gene, CDR1 is KGHSH and CDR2 is LQKENI. V shed 1 base and J shed 0 bases, with 6 bases lying between them. CDR3 length: 15 amino acids. The CDR3: CASSPRRPNTGELFF. As DNA, the CDR3 is TGTGCCAGCTCACCACGGAGGCCGAACACCGGGGAGCTGTTTTTT.

This chain uses TRBV4-2 with TRBJ1-2; 7 bases match TRBD1. Germline V gives CDR1 LGHNA, CDR2 YNFKEQ. V lost 0 bases and J lost 8; bases outside the gene matches: 6. The CDR3 totals 14 residues. The CDR3 DNA reads TGTGCCAGCAGCCAAGATCGGACAGGAGGAGGCTACACCTTC. It specifies CASSQDRTGGGYTF.

This clonotype came up a few times. The chain links TRBV7-9 to TRBJ2-2, with 15 bases aligning to TRBD2. The trim removed 5 bases at V and 7 bases at J, leaving 8 bases unmatched. The CDR3 spans 17 residues. CDR1 is SEHNR, CDR2 FQNEAQ, per germline (reference sequence). CDR3 bases: TGTGCCAGCAGCCCCCCGGGACTAGCGGGAGGAGTCGGGGAGCTGTTTTTT. Protein sequence: CASSPPGLAGGVGELFF.

The chain carries TRBV5-1 and TRBJ1-3; possibly TRBD1 for D (5 bases). V was pared by 4 bases and J by 0 bases, with 14 bases between. The CDR3 runs to 16 residues. Germline CDR1 is SGHRS and CDR2 is YFSETQ. In DNA form, the CDR3 reads TGCGCCAGCAGCCACGACAGCCTGGCCTCTGGAAACACCATATATTTT. Residues: CASSHDSLASGNTIYF.

This clonotype showed up just a few times. This rearrangement joins TRBV4-1 to TRBJ2-7; D perhaps matches TRBD2 (6 bases). Germline V gives CDR1 MGHRA, CDR2 YSYEKL. The V end lost 1 base, the J end lost 6 bases, and 16 bases lay between the germline ends. CDR3 length: 15 amino acids. The chain's CDR3 is CASSQALSPAGEQYF. In DNA, the CDR3 is TGCGCCAGCAGCCAAGCTCTATCCCCAGCGGGCGAGCAGTACTTC.

The chain has TRBV14 and TRBJ2-2, with 7 bases lining up with TRBD1. CDR1 is SGHDN, CDR2 FVKESK, per germline. The CDR3 has 14 amino acids. Trimming took 5 bases from V and 6 from J; bases not matched to a gene: 6. The DNA for the CDR3 is TGTGCCAGCAGCAGGGGGCTGGGAGCCGGGGAGCTGTTTTTT. Translated, it gives CASSRGLGAGELFF.

J is TRBJ2-1 and V is TRBV7-9; tentatively, D is TRBD1 (5 bases). The CDR3 is made up of 15 amino acids. Trimming shortened V by 2 bases and J by 9 bases, and 17 bases separated the two germline ends. Germline CDR1 SEHNR, CDR2 FQNEAQ (reference sequence). CDR3 residues: CASSLIRSQGAEQFF. CDR3 bases: TGTGCCAGCAGCTTAATCCGGAGCCAAGGGGCTGAGCAGTTCTTC.

This clonotype was observed at least ten times. V gene TRBV24-1 combines with J gene TRBJ2-3; the match to TRBD2 covers 7 bases. The CDR3 length is 13 residues. With 10 bases clipped from V and 2 bases from J, the junction kept 5 bases outside the gene matches. Germline V CDR1 and CDR2: KGHDR, SFDVKD. The CDR3 protein is CATSRDYTDTQYF. The DNA for the CDR3 is TGTGCCACTAGCCGGGACTACACAGATACGCAGTATTTT.

The table lists this clonotype with a few counts. The chain recombines TRBV5-5 with TRBJ2-7; 7 bases are shared with TRBD2. In germline, CDR1 is SGHKS, CDR2 YYEKEE (reference sequence). Trimming cost V 3 bases and J 7 bases; bases outside gene matches: 16. This CDR3 is built from 16 residues. The CDR3 here is CASSSPWREWRGEQYF. CDR3 DNA: TGTGCCAGCAGCTCCCCCTGGCGGGAGTGGCGGGGTGAGCAGTACTTC. Filled out from reference TRBV5-5 and TRBJ2-7, the complete variable domain reads DAGVTQSPTHLIKTRGQQVTLRCSPISGHKSVSWYQQVLGQGPQFIFQYYEKEERGRGNFPDRFSARQFPNYSSELNVNALLLGDSALYLCASSSPWREWRGEQYFGPGTRLTVT.

The DNA of the CDR3 is TGTGCCAGCAGTTTGTTAGGGAACTTATACGAGCAGTACTTC. It yields the protein CASSLLGNLYEQYF. The V call is TRBV28, the J call TRBJ2-7; the D is unclear. Trimming removed 3 bases from V and 4 bases from J, with 13 bases in between. This CDR3 is 14 amino acids long. Per germline, CDR1 MDHEN and CDR2 SYDVKM.

This clonotype was seen more than once but under ten times. The chain carries TRBV20-1 and TRBJ2-7, with TRBD2 as a possible D gene (5 bases). Germline CDR1 reads DFQATT; CDR2 reads SNEGSKA (reference sequence). V was clipped by 3 bases and J by 2 bases, with 11 bases between them. The length of the CDR3 is 13 residues. The CDR3 nucleotides are TGCAGTGCTAGCCAGCGGATACCCTACGAGCAGTACTTC. Protein: CSASQRIPYEQYF.

The V and J genes are TRBV7-9 and TRBJ2-5, with D possibly TRBD1 on 6 matching bases. V was clipped by 4 bases and J by 5 bases, with 17 bases between them. In germline, CDR1 is SEHNR, CDR2 FQNEAQ (reference sequence). The CDR3 runs 15 residues. Written as DNA, the CDR3 is TGTGCCAGCAGCTCACCTCAGGGGAAGGCGGAGACCCAGTACTTC. Its translation is CASSSPQGKAETQYF.

This clonotype showed up just a few times. The chain combines TRBV21-1 with TRBJ2-7; the D segment call TRBD2 is taken from the table without a DNA check. TRBV21-1 is shown as a pseudogene. CDR3 length equals 16 residues. CDR3 DNA sequence: TGTGCCAGCAGCAAAGCCCCGACTAGCGGTAAATACGGGCAGTACTTC. Protein: CASSKAPTSGKYGQYF.

This clonotype was recorded a few times. The chain joins TRBV5-4 to TRBJ2-2, with no clear D. The CDR3 runs to 15 residues. Germline lookup yields CDR1 SGHNT and CDR2 YYREEE (reference sequence). The V end lost 1 base, the J end lost 6 bases, and 13 bases lay between the germline ends. This chain's CDR3 is CASSLNELRAGELFF. The DNA of the CDR3 is TGTGCCAGCAGCTTGAACGAGCTTAGGGCCGGGGAGCTGTTTTTT.

This clonotype was found a few times. V is TRBV20-1 and J is TRBJ1-2; D is possibly TRBD1 (5 bases). Trimming left V 3 bases short and J 1 base short, with 9 bases between. CDR3 length: 13 amino acids. From germline, CDR1 is DFQATT and CDR2 SNEGSKA (reference sequence). In nucleotides, the CDR3 is TGCAGTGCTAGCCTCGACAGTAACTATGGCTACACCTTC. It is translated as CSASLDSNYGYTF.

The chain has TRBV20-1 and TRBJ1-2, with D perhaps matching TRBD1 (6 bases). Trimming pared 6 bases from V and 3 bases from J, leaving 14 bases between. The germline V gene encodes CDR1 DFQATT and CDR2 SNEGSKA (reference sequence). The CDR3 contains 13 residues. CDR3 nucleotides: TGCAGTGCCACTAACCCAGGGGACTATGGCTACACCTTC. It is translated as CSATNPGDYGYTF.

This chain links TRBV5-1 with TRBJ2-5; D not resolved. This CDR3 has 14 residues. Germline V gives CDR1 SGHRS, CDR2 YFSETQ. V was shortened by 0 bases and J by 1 base, with 7 bases between the two germline ends. The CDR3 here is CASSLGARQETQYF. The CDR3 bases are TGCGCCAGCAGCTTGGGGGCTCGCCAAGAGACCCAGTACTTC.

This clonotype was seen a handful of times. The V gene is TRBV28, the J gene TRBJ1-6; D is unresolved. CDR3 length: 13 residues. Germline CDR1 MDHEN, CDR2 SYDVKM. The ends were cut back, 4 bases at V and 8 bases at J, with 9 bases in the middle. CDR3 region: CASSWPWDSPLHF. The CDR3 bases are TGTGCCAGCAGTTGGCCCTGGGATTCACCCCTCCACTTT.

Only a few counts were recorded for this clonotype. The rearrangement joins TRBV12-3 or TRBV12-4 to TRBJ2-1; TRBD1 or TRBD2 may be the D gene (5 bases each). V was clipped by 1 base and J by 0 bases, with 13 bases between them. This CDR3 has 17 amino acids. For the CDR3, the DNA is TGTGCCAGCAGTTTAGGGGGGACCCACTACTCCTACAATGAGCAGTTCTTC. Translation: CASSLGGTHYSYNEQFF.

The chain links TRBV7-9 to TRBJ2-3; 10 positions agree with TRBD2. With 7 bases clipped from V and 8 bases from J, the junction kept 9 bases outside the gene matches. Germline assignment: CDR1 SEHNR and CDR2 FQNEAQ (reference sequence). The CDR3 is 14 amino acids. CDR3 region: CASIRLAGEGTQYF. As DNA, the CDR3 is TGTGCCAGCATACGCCTAGCGGGAGAGGGTACGCAGTATTTT.

This clonotype was observed a few times. The rearrangement joins TRBV21-1 to TRBJ2-1. TRBV21-1 is listed as a pseudogene. The CDR3 contains 14 residues. The CDR3 region is CASRPISSYNEQFF. For the CDR3, the DNA is TGTGCCAGCCGCCCGATTAGCTCCTACAATGAGCAGTTCTTC.

V is TRBV5-6 and J is TRBJ2-4, with D possibly TRBD2 on 5 matching bases. CDR3 length equals 14 residues. In germline, CDR1 is SGHDT, CDR2 YYEEEE. Deletions cut 2 bases from V and 2 bases from J, with 8 bases between. The CDR3 spells CASSFGVTKNIQYF. In nucleotides, the CDR3 is TGTGCCAGCAGCTTCGGGGTGACCAAAAACATTCAGTACTTC.